The 5 T cell receptor beta chains below come from one sample, sequenced in a study of patients and donors after allogeneic stem cell transplantation. TCRdb processed the RT-PCR reads anew with MiXCR; each CDR3 protein has one entry. The sample has around 25,000 distinct CDR3 sequences; roughly 43% are singletons. Sequenced sample: blood, either unsorted or a sorted T cell fraction (not recorded which). All receptors derive from a human donor who was either an allogeneic HSCT recipient or a stem cell or donor lymphocyte infusion donor (not recorded which). It is not recorded whose cells these are; they may come from a transplant donor.

J is TRBJ1-1 and V is TRBV20-1, with TRBD1 matching 8 bases. This CDR3 is built from 15 residues. Germline trimming cut 6 bases from V and 1 base from J; bases unmatched to any gene: 10. Germline V CDR1 and CDR2: DFQATT, SNEGSKA (reference sequence). The CDR3 DNA reads as TGCAGTGCCCAAAGGGGAGGACAGGGGAACACTGAAGCTTTCTTT. This sequence encodes CSAQRGGQGNTEAFF.

The chain is built from TRBV11-2 and TRBJ2-2; D unresolved. V shed 6 bases and J shed 4 bases, with 12 bases lying between them. Germline V lookup: CDR1 SGHAT, CDR2 FQNNGV. The CDR3 runs to 14 residues. The CDR3 region has the DNA TGTGCCAGCAGGCTTCCCTCTAGCACCGGGGAGCTGTTTTTT. This sequence encodes CASRLPSSTGELFF.

The genes are TRBV7-9 and TRBJ1-6; D is uncertain. Germline lookup yields CDR1 SEHNR and CDR2 FQNEAQ (reference sequence). There are 13 residues in the CDR3. The germline V and J ends were trimmed by 1 base and 11 bases, with 9 bases remaining between them. CDR3 DNA: TGTGCCAGCAGCTTAGGCAGAGAAACACCCCTCCACTTT. Translated, it gives CASSLGRETPLHF.

This chain joins TRBV4-1 and TRBJ1-5, with a possible D match to TRBD1 (5 bases). This CDR3 is built from 17 residues. Between the trimmed V and J ends, which lost 0 bases and 2 bases, there was a span of 14 bases. Germline V gene lookup returns CDR1 MGHRA and CDR2 YSYEKL. The CDR3 spells CASSQDRRVFGNQPQHF. CDR3 coding DNA: TGCGCCAGCAGCCAAGATCGCAGGGTTTTCGGCAATCAGCCCCAGCATTTT.

The chain has TRBV9 and TRBJ1-6, with TRBD1 identical over 7 bases. This CDR3 is built from 15 residues. J lost 7 bases, V lost 4 bases, and 8 bases had no gene match. Germline V gives CDR1 SGDLS, CDR2 YYNGEE. The CDR3 region is CASSPGGQVNSPLHF. The CDR3, as DNA: TGTGCCAGCAGCCCAGGGGGGCAGGTCAATTCACCCCTCCACTTT.